This T cell receptor beta chain originates from a study of cytomegalovirus exposure and HLA in healthy donors. Germline trimming cut 4 bases from V and 3 bases from J; bases unmatched to any gene: 4. This CDR3 region has 14 residues. Germline lookup yields CDR1 MNHNS and CDR2 SASEGT. In the PCR, 60 Vbeta and 13 Jbeta primers were used. TCRdb keeps only in-frame clones here, not all; method: immunoSEQ multiplex PCR. The repertoire includes 250,000 to 300,000 clones, approximately 84% of them detected once, and 1.5% to 2.5% sits in the top ten. The sequenced sample was PBMCs. The chain couples TRBV6-1 to TRBJ2-3, with 7 bases lining up with TRBD1. The clonotype was recovered from a woman aged 40 to 50 in good health and CMV-seropositive. CDR3 DNA: TGTGCCAGCAGTGTAACAGGGGTAACAGATACGCAGTATTTT. Translating gives CASSVTGVTDTQYF.